One and the same sample provided the 10 T cell receptor beta chains below, sequenced in a study of T cell responses to AZD1222 COVID-19 vaccine. Assay: immunoSEQ multiplex PCR; the TCRdb copy retains only in-frame clones and omits some. The table includes roughly 140,000 clones, approximately 90% detected once. Material: peripheral blood, obtained 28 days after the second AZD1222 dose. The receptors come from an adult who received the AZD1222 COVID-19 vaccine.

This chain joins TRBV9 and TRBJ2-5, with 11 bases aligning to TRBD2. Germline CDR1 SGDLS, CDR2 YYNGEE. Germline trimming cut 3 bases from V and 4 bases from J; bases unmatched to any gene: 5. The CDR3 extends over 15 amino acids. CDR3 coding DNA: TGTGCCAGCAGCGATAGCGGGGGGGCCGCAGAGACCCAGTACTTC. This sequence encodes CASSDSGGAAETQYF.

This sequence joins TRBV10-2 and TRBJ1-1, with D possibly matching TRBD1 (5 bases). The CDR3 totals 14 residues. Between the trimmed V and J ends, which lost 6 bases and 1 base, there was a span of 12 bases. Germline CDR1 is WSHSY and CDR2 is SAAADI. The CDR3, as DNA: TGCGCCAGCAGGCAACCCGGACAGAACACTGAAGCTTTCTTT. Translation: CASRQPGQNTEAFF.

This CDR3 is CAITPEASKNTEAFF. In DNA, the CDR3 is TGTGCCATCACCCCGGAGGCTTCCAAGAACACTGAAGCTTTCTTT. The rearrangement uses TRBV10-3 and TRBJ1-1; the D is unclear. CDR1 is ENHRY, CDR2 SYGVKD, per germline. The V end lost 7 bases, the J end lost 1 base, and 16 bases lay between the germline ends. The CDR3 totals 15 residues.

The chain recombines TRBV19 with TRBJ2-3, with a weak D call TRBD1 (6 bases). Trimming removed 2 bases from V and 3 bases from J, with 15 bases in between. Germline V gives CDR1 LNHDA, CDR2 SQIVND (reference sequence). The length of the CDR3 is 16 residues. CDR3 in amino acids: CASSISLGARTDTQYF. CDR3 bases: TGTGCCAGTAGTATATCTCTGGGGGCGAGAACAGATACGCAGTATTTT.

This clone was counted a few times. This chain joins TRBV5-1 and TRBJ2-3; no reliable D call. The CDR3 runs to 15 residues. V was cut by 4 bases and J by 8 bases, with 20 bases left in between. Germline CDR1 and CDR2: SGHRS and YFSETQ. CDR3 DNA: TGCGCCAGCAGCCCGGAGTCGGGTGGGAAGCTTACGCAGTATTTT. Protein product: CASSPESGGKLTQYF.

V usage is TRBV20-1 and J usage is TRBJ1-1, with 7 bases lining up with TRBD1. Losses at the gene ends were 3 bases for V and 2 bases for J; bases not matched to a gene: 6. CDR1 and CDR2 from the germline V gene are DFQATT and SNEGSKA (reference sequence). This CDR3 is built from 14 residues. Written as DNA, the CDR3 is TGCAGTGCTAGTCCCGGGACAGCCAACACTGAAGCTTTCTTT. This gives the protein CSASPGTANTEAFF.

V usage is TRBV6-5 and J usage is TRBJ1-1, with D unresolved. The V end was cut by 6 bases, the J end by 0 bases, with 14 bases between. CDR1 and CDR2 (germline): MNHEY, SVGAGI. CDR3 size: 15 residues. CDR3 protein: CASRPQRRLNTEAFF. CDR3 in DNA: TGTGCCAGCAGGCCACAAAGGAGGTTGAACACTGAAGCTTTCTTT.

The chain recombines TRBV2 with TRBJ2-5; D perhaps matches TRBD2 (6 bases). The V end was cut by 4 bases, the J end by 4 bases, with 7 bases between. This CDR3 comprises 12 residues. Germline-derived CDR1 and CDR2 are SNHLY and FYNNEI. This CDR3 reads CASSGLGETQYF. The CDR3 DNA reads TGTGCCAGCAGTGGACTAGGAGAGACCCAGTACTTC.

V and J are TRBV4-1 and TRBJ2-7; TRBD1 agrees at 9 bases. Germline CDR1 MGHRA, CDR2 YSYEKL. This CDR3 has 17 residues. Unmatched junction bases numbered 12, after V lost 1 base and J lost 5 bases. The CDR3 region is CASSQAETGTGRNEQYF. For the CDR3, the DNA is TGCGCCAGCAGCCAAGCCGAAACCGGGACAGGGCGGAACGAGCAGTACTTC.

The J gene is TRBJ1-2, the V gene TRBV5-4; TRBD1 matches 7 bases. With V trimmed by 4 bases and J by 8 bases, 11 bases remained unmatched. The CDR3 contains 14 residues. Germline V CDR1 and CDR2: SGHNT, YYREEE (reference sequence). Written as DNA, the CDR3 is TGTGCCAGCAGCCCCGATTGGACAGGATGGGGCTACACCTTC. Its translation is CASSPDWTGWGYTF.